The 5 T cell receptor beta chains below were found in one sample sequenced in a study of blood T cell repertoires in COVID-19. Profiling relied on immunoSEQ multiplex PCR, and the TCRdb table lists in-frame clones only, not all of them. Seen here are approximately 200,000 clones, roughly nine tenths observed once, and the top ten hold over 1.5%. The sequenced material came from peripheral blood. These receptors all come from a man between 65 and 85 years old with acute or convalescent COVID-19.

The chain links TRBV18 to TRBJ2-1; 7 bases agree with TRBD2. Germline lookup yields CDR1 KGHSH and CDR2 LQKENI. The CDR3 is 16 residues long. V lost 0 bases, J lost 9 bases, and 11 bases stayed unmatched. CDR3 DNA sequence: TGTGCCAGCTCACCACCTTCCAGCGGGATCGGCGGTGAGCAGTTCTTC. Translated, it gives CASSPPSSGIGGEQFF.

This rearrangement joins TRBV5-1 to TRBJ1-4; maybe TRBD1 (6 bases). Between the trimmed V and J ends, which lost 3 bases and 6 bases, there was a span of 12 bases. Germline V gene lookup returns CDR1 SGHRS and CDR2 YFSETQ. This CDR3 region has 14 residues. This CDR3 reads CASSSDSVYEKLFF. The DNA of the CDR3 is TGCGCCAGCAGCTCGGACAGCGTCTATGAAAAACTGTTTTTT.

V is TRBV7-9 and J is TRBJ2-5; TRBD1 aligns across 7 bases. The V gene's germline CDR1 is SEHNR and CDR2 FQNEAQ (reference sequence). The CDR3 runs to 14 residues. The V and J ends lost 5 bases and 5 bases, in that order; junction bases with no gene match: 8. The CDR3 sequence: CASSPRQGFETQYF. The DNA of the CDR3 is TGTGCCAGCAGCCCACGACAGGGATTTGAGACCCAGTACTTC.

This chain joins TRBV19 and TRBJ2-2; TRBD1 agrees at 8 bases. CDR3 length: 17 amino acids. Looked up from germline, CDR1 is LNHDA and CDR2 is SQIVND (reference sequence). The junction had 11 bases not matched to a gene; V was cut back by 4 bases and J by 4 bases. As DNA, the CDR3 is TGTGCCAGTAGTAAATATGGACAGGGTAGGGGCACCGGGGAGCTGTTTTTT. Translating gives CASSKYGQGRGTGELFF.

The V gene is TRBV11-2, the J gene TRBJ2-5; possible D gene TRBD2, 6 bases. Per the germline V gene, CDR1 is SGHAT and CDR2 is FQNNGV. The V and J ends lost 4 bases and 0 bases respectively, with 12 bases between them. CDR3 length: 15 residues. The CDR3 nucleotides read TGTGCCAGCAGCTCATTCGGGGGATACCAAGAGACCCAGTACTTC. As protein: CASSSFGGYQETQYF.